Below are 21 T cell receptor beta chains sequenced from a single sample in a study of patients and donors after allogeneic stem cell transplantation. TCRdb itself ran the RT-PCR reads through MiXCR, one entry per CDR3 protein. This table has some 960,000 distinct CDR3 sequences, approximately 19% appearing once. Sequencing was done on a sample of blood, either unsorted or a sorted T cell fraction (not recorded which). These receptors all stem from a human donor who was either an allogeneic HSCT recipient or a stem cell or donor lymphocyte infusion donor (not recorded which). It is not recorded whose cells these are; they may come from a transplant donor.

The DNA of the CDR3 is TGTGCCACCAGTGATTTGAAGAATCAGCCCCAGCATTTT. Protein: CATSDLKNQPQHF. J is TRBJ1-5 and V is TRBV24-1, with no clear D. CDR1 is KGHDR and CDR2 is SFDVKD in the germline V gene. Deletions cut 0 bases from V and 4 bases from J, with 3 bases between. The CDR3 totals 13 residues.

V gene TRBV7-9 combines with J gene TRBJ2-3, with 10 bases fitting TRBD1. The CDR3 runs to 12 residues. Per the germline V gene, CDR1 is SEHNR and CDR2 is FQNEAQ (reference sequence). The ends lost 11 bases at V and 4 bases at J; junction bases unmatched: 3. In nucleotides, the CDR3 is TGTGCCGCCGGGACAGGGGCAGATACGCAGTATTTT. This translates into CAAGTGADTQYF.

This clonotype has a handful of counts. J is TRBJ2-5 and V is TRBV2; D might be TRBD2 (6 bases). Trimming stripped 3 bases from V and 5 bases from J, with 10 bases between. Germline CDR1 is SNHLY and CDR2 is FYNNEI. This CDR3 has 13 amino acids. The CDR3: CASSDTSWETQYF. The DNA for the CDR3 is TGTGCCAGCAGTGACACTAGCTGGGAGACCCAGTACTTC.

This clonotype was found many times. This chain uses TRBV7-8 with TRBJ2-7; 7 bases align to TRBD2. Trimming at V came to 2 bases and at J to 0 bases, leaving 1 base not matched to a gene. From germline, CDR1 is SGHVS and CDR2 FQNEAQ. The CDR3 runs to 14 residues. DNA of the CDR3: TGTGCCAGCAGCTTACCTAGCGGCTCCTACGAGCAGTACTTC. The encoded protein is CASSLPSGSYEQYF.

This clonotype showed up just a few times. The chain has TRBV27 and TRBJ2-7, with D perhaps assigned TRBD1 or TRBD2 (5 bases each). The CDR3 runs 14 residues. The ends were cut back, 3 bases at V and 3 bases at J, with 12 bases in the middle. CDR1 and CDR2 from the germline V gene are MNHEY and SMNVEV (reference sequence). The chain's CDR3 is CASSLTRGNYEQYF. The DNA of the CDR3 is TGTGCCAGCAGTTTGACGAGGGGTAACTACGAGCAGTACTTC.

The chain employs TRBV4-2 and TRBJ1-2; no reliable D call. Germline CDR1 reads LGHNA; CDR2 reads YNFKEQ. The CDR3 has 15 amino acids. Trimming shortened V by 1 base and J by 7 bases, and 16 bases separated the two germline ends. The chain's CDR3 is CASSQVLAGLGGYTF. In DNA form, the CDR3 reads TGTGCCAGCAGCCAAGTTCTCGCGGGGTTGGGTGGCTACACCTTC.

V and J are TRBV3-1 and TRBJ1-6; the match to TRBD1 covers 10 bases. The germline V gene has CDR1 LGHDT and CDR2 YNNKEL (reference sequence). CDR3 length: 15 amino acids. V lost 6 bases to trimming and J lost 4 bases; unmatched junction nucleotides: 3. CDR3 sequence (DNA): TGTGCCAGCAGACCGGGACAGGGGTATAATTCACCCCTCCACTTT. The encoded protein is CASRPGQGYNSPLHF.

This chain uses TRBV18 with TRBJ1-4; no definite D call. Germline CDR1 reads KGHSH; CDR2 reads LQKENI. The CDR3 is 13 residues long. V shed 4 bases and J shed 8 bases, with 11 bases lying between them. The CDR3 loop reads CASSRALVEKLFF. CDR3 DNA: TGTGCCAGCTCACGGGCCTTGGTGGAAAAACTGTTTTTT. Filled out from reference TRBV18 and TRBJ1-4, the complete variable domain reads NAGVMQNPRHLVRRRGQEARLRCSPMKGHSHVYWYRQLPEEGLKFMVYLQKENIIDESGMPKERFSAEFPKEGPSILRIQQVVRGDSAAYFCASSRALVEKLFFGSGTQLSVL.

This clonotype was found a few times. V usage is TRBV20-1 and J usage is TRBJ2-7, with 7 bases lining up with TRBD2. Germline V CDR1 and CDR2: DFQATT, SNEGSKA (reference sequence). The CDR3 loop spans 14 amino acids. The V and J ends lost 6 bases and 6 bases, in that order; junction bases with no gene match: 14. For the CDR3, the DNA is TGCAGTGCAGAACCCGGGACTACCTTCTTCGAGCAGTACTTC. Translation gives CSAEPGTTFFEQYF.

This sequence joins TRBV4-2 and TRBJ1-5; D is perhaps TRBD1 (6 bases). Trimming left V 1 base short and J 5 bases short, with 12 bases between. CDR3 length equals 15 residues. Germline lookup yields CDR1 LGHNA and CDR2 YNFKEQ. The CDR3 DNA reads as TGTGCCAGCAGCCAAGTCAAGGGGGGATATCAGCCCCAGCATTTT. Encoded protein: CASSQVKGGYQPQHF.

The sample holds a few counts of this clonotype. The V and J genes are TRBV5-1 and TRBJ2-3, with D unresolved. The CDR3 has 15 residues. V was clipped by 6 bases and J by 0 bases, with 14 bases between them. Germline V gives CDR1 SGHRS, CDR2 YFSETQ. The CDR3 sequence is CASTLDASSTDTQYF. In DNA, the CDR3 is TGCGCCAGCACGTTAGACGCCTCTAGCACAGATACGCAGTATTTT.

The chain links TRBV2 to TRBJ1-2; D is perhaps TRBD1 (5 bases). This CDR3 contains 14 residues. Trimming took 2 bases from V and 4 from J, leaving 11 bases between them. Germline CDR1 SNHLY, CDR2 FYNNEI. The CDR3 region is CASSEFQGGYGYTF. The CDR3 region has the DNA TGTGCCAGCAGTGAATTCCAGGGAGGCTATGGCTACACCTTC.

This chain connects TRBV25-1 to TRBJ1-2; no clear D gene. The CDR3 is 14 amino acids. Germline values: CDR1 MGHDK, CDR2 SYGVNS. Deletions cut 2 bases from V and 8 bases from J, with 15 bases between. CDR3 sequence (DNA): TGTGCCAGCAGTGAAAGGCCCCCAAGTACGGGCTACACCTTC. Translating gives CASSERPPSTGYTF.

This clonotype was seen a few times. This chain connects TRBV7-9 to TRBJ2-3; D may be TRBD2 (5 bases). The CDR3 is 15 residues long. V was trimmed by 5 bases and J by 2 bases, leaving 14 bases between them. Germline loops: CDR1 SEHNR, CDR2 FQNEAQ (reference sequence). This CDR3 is CASSERRVDTDTQYF. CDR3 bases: TGTGCCAGCAGCGAGCGGAGAGTTGACACAGATACGCAGTATTTT.

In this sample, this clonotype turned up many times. The CDR3 sequence: CASSPGEYTQYF. The CDR3 region has the DNA TGTGCCAGCAGCCCGGGAGAGTATACGCAGTATTTT. This rearrangement joins TRBV7-6 to TRBJ2-3, with D tentatively TRBD2 (6 bases). The CDR3 has 12 residues. The germline V and J ends were trimmed by 5 bases and 7 bases, with 10 bases remaining between them. CDR1 and CDR2 from the germline V gene are SGHVS and FNYEAQ.

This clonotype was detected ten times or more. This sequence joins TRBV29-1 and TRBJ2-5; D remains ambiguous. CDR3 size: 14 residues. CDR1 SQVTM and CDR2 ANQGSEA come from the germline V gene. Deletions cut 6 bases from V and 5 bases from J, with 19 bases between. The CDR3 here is CSVPPDGQPETQYF. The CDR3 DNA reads TGCAGCGTCCCTCCAGATGGTCAGCCCGAGACCCAGTACTTC.

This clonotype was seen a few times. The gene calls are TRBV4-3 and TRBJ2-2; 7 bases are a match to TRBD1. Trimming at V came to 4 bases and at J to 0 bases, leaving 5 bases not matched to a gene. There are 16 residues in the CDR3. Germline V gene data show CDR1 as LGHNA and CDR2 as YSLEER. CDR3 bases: TGCGCCAGCAGCCCCCAGACAGGGCCGAACACCGGGGAGCTGTTTTTT. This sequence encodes CASSPQTGPNTGELFF.

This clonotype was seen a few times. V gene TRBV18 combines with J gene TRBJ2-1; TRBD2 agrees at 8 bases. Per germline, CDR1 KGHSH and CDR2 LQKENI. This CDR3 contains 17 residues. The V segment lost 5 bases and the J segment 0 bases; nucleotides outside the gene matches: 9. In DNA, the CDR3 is TGTGCCAGCTCAGTTTTAGCGGGGCTCAGCTCCTACAATGAGCAGTTCTTC. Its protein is CASSVLAGLSSYNEQFF.

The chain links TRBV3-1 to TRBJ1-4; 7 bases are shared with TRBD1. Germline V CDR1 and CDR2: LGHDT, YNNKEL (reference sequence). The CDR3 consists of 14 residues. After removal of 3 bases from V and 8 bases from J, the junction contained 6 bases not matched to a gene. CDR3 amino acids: CASSQNRGHEKLFF. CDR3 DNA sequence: TGTGCCAGCAGCCAGAATAGGGGGCACGAAAAACTGTTTTTT.

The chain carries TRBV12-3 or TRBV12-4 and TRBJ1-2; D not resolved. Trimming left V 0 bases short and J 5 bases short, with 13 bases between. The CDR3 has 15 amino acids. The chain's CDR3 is CASSLAASKRYGYTF. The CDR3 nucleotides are TGTGCCAGCAGTTTAGCGGCTTCAAAACGATATGGCTACACCTTC.

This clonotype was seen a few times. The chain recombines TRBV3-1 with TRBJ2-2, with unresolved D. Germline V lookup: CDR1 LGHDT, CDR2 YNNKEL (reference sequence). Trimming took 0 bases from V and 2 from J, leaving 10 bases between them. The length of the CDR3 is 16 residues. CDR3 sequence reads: CASSQETLPNTGELFF. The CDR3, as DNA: TGTGCCAGCAGCCAAGAAACCCTGCCCAACACCGGGGAGCTGTTTTTT.